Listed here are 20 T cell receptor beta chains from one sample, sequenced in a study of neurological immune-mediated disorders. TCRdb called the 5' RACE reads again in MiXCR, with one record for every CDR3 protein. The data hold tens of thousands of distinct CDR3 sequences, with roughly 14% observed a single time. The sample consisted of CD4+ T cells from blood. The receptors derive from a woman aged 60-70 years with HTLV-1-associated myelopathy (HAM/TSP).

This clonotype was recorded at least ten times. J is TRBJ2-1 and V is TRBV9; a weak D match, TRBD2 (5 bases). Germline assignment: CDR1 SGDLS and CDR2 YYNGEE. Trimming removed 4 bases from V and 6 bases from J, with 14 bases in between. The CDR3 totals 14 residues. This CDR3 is CASSPGPEGNEQFF. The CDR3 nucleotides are TGTGCCAGCAGCCCGGGCCCAGAGGGCAATGAGCAGTTCTTC.

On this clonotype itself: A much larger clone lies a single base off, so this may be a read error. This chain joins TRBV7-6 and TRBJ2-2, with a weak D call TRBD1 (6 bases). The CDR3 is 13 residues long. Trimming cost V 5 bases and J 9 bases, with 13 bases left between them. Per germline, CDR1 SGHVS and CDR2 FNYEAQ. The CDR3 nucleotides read TGTGCCAGCAGCCCTGTGGGGGCCTGGGAGCTGTTTTTT. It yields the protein CASSPVGAWELFF.

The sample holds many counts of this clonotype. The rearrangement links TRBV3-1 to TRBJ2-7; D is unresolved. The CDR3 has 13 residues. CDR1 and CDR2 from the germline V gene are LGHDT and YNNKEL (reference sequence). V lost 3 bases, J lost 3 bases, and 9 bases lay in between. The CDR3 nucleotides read TGTGCCAGCAGCCACGCCAGTTTCTACGAGCAGTACTTC. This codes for CASSHASFYEQYF.

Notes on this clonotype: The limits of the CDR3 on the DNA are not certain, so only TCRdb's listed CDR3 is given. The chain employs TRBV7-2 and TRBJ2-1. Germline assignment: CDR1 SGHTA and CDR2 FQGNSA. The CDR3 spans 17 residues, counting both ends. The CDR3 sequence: CASSFYICSIRSNEQFF.

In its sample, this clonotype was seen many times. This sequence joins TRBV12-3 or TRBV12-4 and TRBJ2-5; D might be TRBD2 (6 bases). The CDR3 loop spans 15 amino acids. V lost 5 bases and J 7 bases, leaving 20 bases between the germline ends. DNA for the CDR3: TGTGCCAGCAGTCCCACCAGGGCGGGGTTTGGGACCCAGTACTTC. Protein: CASSPTRAGFGTQYF.

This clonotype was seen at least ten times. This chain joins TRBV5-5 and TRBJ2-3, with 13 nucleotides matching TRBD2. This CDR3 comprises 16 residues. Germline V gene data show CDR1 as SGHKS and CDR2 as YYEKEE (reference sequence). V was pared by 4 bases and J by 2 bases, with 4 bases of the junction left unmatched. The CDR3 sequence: CASSTGLAGLTDTQYF. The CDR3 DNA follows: TGTGCCAGCAGCACGGGACTAGCGGGACTCACAGATACGCAGTATTTT.

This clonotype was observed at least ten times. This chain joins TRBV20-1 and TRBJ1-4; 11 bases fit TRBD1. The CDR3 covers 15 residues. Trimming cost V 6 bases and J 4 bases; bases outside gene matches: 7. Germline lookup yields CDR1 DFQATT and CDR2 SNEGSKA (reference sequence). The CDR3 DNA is TGCAGTGCGCGGACAGGGGGCTTGATTAATGAAAAACTGTTTTTT. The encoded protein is CSARTGGLINEKLFF.

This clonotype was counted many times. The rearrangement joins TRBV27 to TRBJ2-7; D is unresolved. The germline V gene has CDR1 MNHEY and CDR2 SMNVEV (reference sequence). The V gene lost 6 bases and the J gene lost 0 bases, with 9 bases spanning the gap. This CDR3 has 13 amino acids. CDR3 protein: CASSRNPSYEQYF. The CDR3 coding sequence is TGTGCCAGCAGCCGCAACCCCTCCTACGAGCAGTACTTC.

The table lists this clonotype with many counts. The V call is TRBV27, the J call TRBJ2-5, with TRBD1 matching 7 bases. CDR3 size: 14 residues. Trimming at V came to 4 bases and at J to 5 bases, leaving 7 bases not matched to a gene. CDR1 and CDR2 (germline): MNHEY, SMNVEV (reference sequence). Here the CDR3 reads CASSSTGFGETQYF. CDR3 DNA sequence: TGTGCCAGCAGTTCGACAGGGTTTGGGGAGACCCAGTACTTC.

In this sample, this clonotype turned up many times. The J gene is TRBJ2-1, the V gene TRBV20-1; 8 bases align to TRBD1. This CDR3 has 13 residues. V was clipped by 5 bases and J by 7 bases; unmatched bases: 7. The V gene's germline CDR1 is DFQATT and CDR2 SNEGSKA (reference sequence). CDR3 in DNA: TGCAGTGCTGGGGACAGGACCTTTAATGAGCAGTTCTTC. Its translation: CSAGDRTFNEQFF.

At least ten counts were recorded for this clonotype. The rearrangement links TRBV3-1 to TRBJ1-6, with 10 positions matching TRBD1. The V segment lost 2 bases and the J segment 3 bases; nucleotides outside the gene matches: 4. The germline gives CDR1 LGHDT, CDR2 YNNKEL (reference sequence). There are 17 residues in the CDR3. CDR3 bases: TGTGCCAGCAGCCAATTGGACAGGGGGATCTATAATTCACCCCTCCACTTT. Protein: CASSQLDRGIYNSPLHF.

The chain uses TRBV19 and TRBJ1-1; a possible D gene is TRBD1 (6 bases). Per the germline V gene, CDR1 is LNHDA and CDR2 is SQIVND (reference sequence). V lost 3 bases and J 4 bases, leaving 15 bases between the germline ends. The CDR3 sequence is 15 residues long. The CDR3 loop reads CASSIPGGLVTEAFF. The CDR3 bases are TGTGCCAGTAGTATCCCCGGGGGCTTGGTCACTGAAGCTTTCTTT.

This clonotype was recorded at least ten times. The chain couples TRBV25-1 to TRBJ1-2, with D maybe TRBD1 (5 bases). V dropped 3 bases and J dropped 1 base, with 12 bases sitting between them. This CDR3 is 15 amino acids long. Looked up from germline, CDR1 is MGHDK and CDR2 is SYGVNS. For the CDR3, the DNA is TGTGCCAGCAGTGACCCCGCGGGGGGTAACTATGGCTACACCTTC. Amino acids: CASSDPAGGNYGYTF.

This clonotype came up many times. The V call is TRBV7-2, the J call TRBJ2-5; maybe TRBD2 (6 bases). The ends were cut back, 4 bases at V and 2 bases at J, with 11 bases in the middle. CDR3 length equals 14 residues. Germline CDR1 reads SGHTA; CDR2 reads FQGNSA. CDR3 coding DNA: TGTGCCAGCAGCTCCCCAAGCGGGCAAGAGACCCAGTACTTC. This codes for CASSSPSGQETQYF.

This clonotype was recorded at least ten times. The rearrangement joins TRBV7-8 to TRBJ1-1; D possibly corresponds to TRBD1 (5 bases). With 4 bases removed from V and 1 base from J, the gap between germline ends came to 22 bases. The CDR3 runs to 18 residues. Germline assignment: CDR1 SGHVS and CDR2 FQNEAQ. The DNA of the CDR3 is TGTGCCAGCAGCTCGATCTATACCCCGGGACGGCAGAACACTGAAGCTTTCTTT. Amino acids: CASSSIYTPGRQNTEAFF.

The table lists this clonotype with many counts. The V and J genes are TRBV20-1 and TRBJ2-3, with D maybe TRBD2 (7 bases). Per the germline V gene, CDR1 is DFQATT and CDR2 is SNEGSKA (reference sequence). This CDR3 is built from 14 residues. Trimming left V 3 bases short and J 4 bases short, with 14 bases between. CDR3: CSASRGARADTQYF. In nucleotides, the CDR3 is TGCAGTGCTAGCCGGGGGGCCAGGGCAGATACGCAGTATTTT.

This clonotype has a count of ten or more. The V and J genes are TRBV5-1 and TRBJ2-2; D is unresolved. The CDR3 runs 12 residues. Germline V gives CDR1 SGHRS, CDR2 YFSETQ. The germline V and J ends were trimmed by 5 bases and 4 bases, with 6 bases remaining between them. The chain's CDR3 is CASSRPTGELFF. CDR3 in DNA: TGCGCCAGCAGTCGACCCACCGGGGAGCTGTTTTTT.

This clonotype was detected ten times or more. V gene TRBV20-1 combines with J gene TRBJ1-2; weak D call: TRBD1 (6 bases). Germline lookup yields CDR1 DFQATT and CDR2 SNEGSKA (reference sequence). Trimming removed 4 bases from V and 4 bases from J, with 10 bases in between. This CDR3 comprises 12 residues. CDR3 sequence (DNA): TGCAGTGCTATCAGGGGTACCTATGGCTACACCTTC. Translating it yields CSAIRGTYGYTF.

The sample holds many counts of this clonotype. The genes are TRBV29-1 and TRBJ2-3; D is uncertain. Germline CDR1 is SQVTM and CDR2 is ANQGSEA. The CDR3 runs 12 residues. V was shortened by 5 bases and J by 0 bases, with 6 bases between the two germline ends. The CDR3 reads CSVLLSTDTQYF. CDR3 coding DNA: TGCAGCGTTCTCCTAAGCACAGATACGCAGTATTTT.

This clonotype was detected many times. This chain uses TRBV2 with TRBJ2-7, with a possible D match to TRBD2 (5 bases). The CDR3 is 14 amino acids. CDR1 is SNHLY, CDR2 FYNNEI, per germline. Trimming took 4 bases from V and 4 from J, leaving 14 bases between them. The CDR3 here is CASSVLPGWYEQYF. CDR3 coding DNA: TGTGCCAGCAGTGTACTGCCGGGGTGGTACGAGCAGTACTTC.